The 7 T cell receptor beta chains listed next were all sequenced from one sample in a study of blood T cell repertoires in COVID-19. Data came from immunoSEQ multiplex PCR; TCRdb stores just in-frame clones and leaves some out. The table shows around 140,000 clones, with about nine tenths occurring only once. The sample taken for sequencing was peripheral blood. Source of these receptors: a human donor in a cohort sampled during active COVID-19.

The chain has TRBV13 and TRBJ1-2, with D tentatively TRBD1 (6 bases). V lost 2 bases to trimming and J lost 3 bases, with 16 bases between them. The CDR3 runs to 16 residues. Germline V CDR1 and CDR2: PRHDT, FYEKMQ (reference sequence). Here the CDR3 DNA reads TGTGCCAGCAGCTTAAGTGTGACAGGTGGCTACTATGGCTACACCTTC. It encodes CASSLSVTGGYYGYTF.

This clone was detected once. The chain joins TRBV27 to TRBJ2-3, with D perhaps matching TRBD2 (6 bases). Trimming took off 5 bases at V and 1 base at J, with 19 bases between the two ends. The CDR3 contains 17 residues. Germline V gives CDR1 MNHEY, CDR2 SMNVEV (reference sequence). CDR3 coding DNA: TGTGCCAGCAGTAAGCTAGGGACTGATTCAGGCACAGATACGCAGTATTTT. Protein sequence: CASSKLGTDSGTDTQYF.

The chain uses TRBV27 and TRBJ1-5, with D uncertain. V lost 2 bases to trimming and J lost 3 bases, with 5 bases between them. Germline V CDR1 and CDR2: MNHEY, SMNVEV (reference sequence). The CDR3 runs 13 residues. The CDR3 region has the DNA TGTGCCAGCAGTTTAGAGATCAATCAGCCCCAGCATTTT. It translates to CASSLEINQPQHF.

The V gene is TRBV19, the J gene TRBJ2-4, with 9 bases matching TRBD1. The CDR3 has 17 amino acids. Germline CDR1 reads LNHDA; CDR2 reads SQIVND (reference sequence). With 9 bases clipped from V and 1 base from J, the junction kept 13 bases outside the gene matches. This CDR3 reads CASKRLQGARAKNIQYF. CDR3 nucleotide sequence: TGTGCCAGCAAACGGTTACAGGGGGCACGGGCCAAAAACATTCAGTACTTC. The whole variable domain, remainder taken from reference TRBV19 and TRBJ2-4, is DGGITQSPKYLFRKEGQNVTLSCEQNLNHDAMYWYRQDPGQGLRLIYYSQIVNDFQKGDIAEGYSVSREKKESFPLTVTSAQKNPTAFYLCASKRLQGARAKNIQYFGAGTRLSVL.

The rearrangement links TRBV4-1 to TRBJ2-5; unclear D gene. CDR3 length: 13 amino acids. Looked up from germline, CDR1 is MGHRA and CDR2 is YSYEKL. V was shortened by 1 base and J by 5 bases, with 8 bases between the two germline ends. Written as DNA, the CDR3 is TGCGCCAGCAGCCAAGGTTTCCAGGAGACCCAGTACTTC. Amino acids: CASSQGFQETQYF.

The chain employs TRBV29-1 and TRBJ1-1; D perhaps matches TRBD1 (5 bases). V lost 5 bases and J lost 0, with 13 bases in between. Germline V lookup: CDR1 SQVTM, CDR2 ANQGSEA. The CDR3 contains 14 residues. The CDR3 reads CSVRQLTMNTEAFF. For the CDR3, the DNA is TGCAGCGTTAGACAGTTAACCATGAACACTGAAGCTTTCTTT. The full variable domain, rest sourced from reference TRBV29-1 and TRBJ1-1, is SAVISQKPSRDICQRGTSLTIQCQVDSQVTMMFWYRQQPGQSLTLIATANQGSEATYESGFVIDKFPISRPNLTFSTLTVSNMSPEDSSIYLCSVRQLTMNTEAFFGQGTRLTVV.

The V and J genes are TRBV7-9 and TRBJ2-7; perhaps TRBD1 as D (5 bases). The germline V and J ends were trimmed by 3 bases and 0 bases, with 9 bases remaining between them. The germline CDR1 and CDR2 sequences are SEHNR and FQNEAQ (reference sequence). CDR3 length equals 14 residues. The CDR3 DNA follows: TGTGCCAGCAGCTTCACACAGGACTCCTACGAGCAGTACTTC. Amino acid sequence: CASSFTQDSYEQYF.